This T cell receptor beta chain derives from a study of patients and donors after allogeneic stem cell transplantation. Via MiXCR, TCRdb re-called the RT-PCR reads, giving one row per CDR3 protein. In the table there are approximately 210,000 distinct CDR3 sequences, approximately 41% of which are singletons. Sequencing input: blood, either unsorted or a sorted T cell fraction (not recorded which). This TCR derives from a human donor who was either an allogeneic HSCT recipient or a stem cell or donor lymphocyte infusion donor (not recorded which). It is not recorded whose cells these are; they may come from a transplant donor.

The CDR3 here is CASSAGQGAARGYGYTF. The CDR3 DNA sequence: TGTGCCAGCAGCGCTGGACAGGGGGCAGCACGGGGCTATGGCTACACCTTC. This sequence joins TRBV7-9 and TRBJ1-2; 11 bases line up with TRBD1. CDR1 is SEHNR, CDR2 FQNEAQ, per germline (reference sequence). The CDR3 length is 17 residues. The V and J ends lost 5 bases and 4 bases, in that order; junction bases with no gene match: 12.